A single sample gave rise to the 25 T cell receptor beta chains below, sequenced in a study of blood T cell repertoires in COVID-19. Data came from immunoSEQ multiplex PCR; TCRdb stores just in-frame clones and leaves some out. The profile covers some 230,000 clones, with roughly 84% appearing a single time and 2.9% taken by the ten largest. The specimen sequenced was peripheral blood. These receptors were collected from a man aged 45-65 years who had recovered from COVID-19.

The chain has TRBV7-9 and TRBJ2-5; 11 bases match TRBD1. V gave up 4 bases and J gave up 4 bases; unmatched junction bases: 8. Germline CDR1 reads SEHNR; CDR2 reads FQNEAQ (reference sequence). This CDR3 contains 16 residues. The CDR3 bases are TGTGCCAGCAGCTCACTCTCCGGGACAGGGGGAGAGACCCAGTACTTC. It specifies CASSSLSGTGGETQYF.

The chain is built from TRBV15 and TRBJ2-7; 7 nucleotides match TRBD1. The CDR3 extends over 16 amino acids. V gave up 1 base and J gave up 1 base; unmatched junction bases: 7. CDR1 and CDR2 from the germline V gene are LNHNV and YYDKDF (reference sequence). The CDR3 coding sequence is TGTGCCACCAGCAGAGGACAGGGTCGGGAATCCTACGAGCAGTACTTC. Translating it yields CATSRGQGRESYEQYF.

This chain links TRBV7-6 with TRBJ2-7, with D possibly being TRBD1 (6 bases). Germline CDR1 is SGHVS and CDR2 is FNYEAQ. Trimming removed 2 bases from V and 6 bases from J, with 17 bases in between. The CDR3 extends over 15 amino acids. CDR3 DNA: TGTGCCAGCAGCTTAAACGGACAGTTAAATAGCGAGCAGTACTTC. It translates to CASSLNGQLNSEQYF.

The sample holds one count of this clone. V gene TRBV24-1 combines with J gene TRBJ1-3, with 9 bases fitting TRBD1. V was pared by 4 bases and J by 0 bases, with 6 bases of the junction left unmatched. The germline V gene encodes CDR1 KGHDR and CDR2 SFDVKD. The CDR3 loop spans 17 amino acids. The CDR3 DNA reads as TGTGCCACCAGTGAGGGGACAGGGTCCAGCTCTGGAAACACCATATATTTT. Translating gives CATSEGTGSSSGNTIYF.

This clone was found once. The gene calls are TRBV5-1 and TRBJ1-2; the match to TRBD1 covers 7 bases. The CDR3 runs 14 residues. V lost 2 bases to trimming and J lost 6 bases; unmatched junction nucleotides: 7. Germline lookup yields CDR1 SGHRS and CDR2 YFSETQ. The DNA for the CDR3 is TGCGCCAGCAGCTTCCCGGGACAGATGGATGGCTACACCTTC. Protein sequence: CASSFPGQMDGYTF.

The chain combines TRBV10-3 with TRBJ1-6, with 9 bases matching TRBD1. The CDR3 is 15 amino acids. The germline gives CDR1 ENHRY, CDR2 SYGVKD. The junction had 7 bases not matched to a gene; V was cut back by 6 bases and J by 7 bases. CDR3 region: CAIRPTDRGNSPLHF. The CDR3 coding sequence is TGTGCCATCAGACCGACGGACAGGGGCAATTCACCCCTCCACTTT.

In this sample, this clone turned up a few times. This chain connects TRBV10-1 to TRBJ1-5; 8 bases fit TRBD1. The CDR3 has 16 residues. Germline values: CDR1 WNHNN, CDR2 SYGVQD (reference sequence). J lost 5 bases, V lost 0 bases, and 6 bases had no gene match. The CDR3, as DNA: TGCGCCAGCAGTGAGTCAGCAGGGACAGGCCATCAGCCCCAGCATTTT. It translates to CASSESAGTGHQPQHF.

The chain joins TRBV10-3 to TRBJ2-7; TRBD1 might be the D (6 bases). The CDR3 runs 15 residues. V lost 5 bases and J lost 0, with 14 bases in between. Looked up from germline, CDR1 is ENHRY and CDR2 is SYGVKD. The CDR3 spells CAISFGQSSSYEQYF. The DNA of the CDR3 is TGTGCCATCAGTTTCGGACAGAGTAGCTCCTACGAGCAGTACTTC.

The chain employs TRBV6-6 and TRBJ2-7, with D perhaps matching TRBD1 (5 bases). Deletions cut 6 bases from V and 0 bases from J, with 12 bases between. CDR3 length: 14 residues. From germline, CDR1 is MNHNY and CDR2 SVGAGI (reference sequence). CDR3 protein: CASRQTGSSYEQYF. In DNA, the CDR3 is TGTGCCAGCAGACAAACAGGTTCCTCCTACGAGCAGTACTTC.

This CDR3 reads CASSGTSGSGWETQYF. The CDR3, as DNA: TGTGCCAGCAGCGGGACTAGCGGGAGTGGTTGGGAGACCCAGTACTTC. The chain combines TRBV5-6 with TRBJ2-5, with 14 bases identical to TRBD2. V was pared by 4 bases and J by 5 bases, with 7 bases of the junction left unmatched. The germline V gene encodes CDR1 SGHDT and CDR2 YYEEEE. The CDR3 runs 16 residues.

This clone was counted once. The V call is TRBV23-1, the J call TRBJ2-3; 14 nucleotides match TRBD2. TRBV23-1 is recorded as an ORF, its role being uncertain. The CDR3 covers 16 residues. Trimming took 6 bases from V and 3 from J; bases not matched to a gene: 5. CDR3 coding DNA: TGCGCCAGCAGACCCGGGACTAGCGGGAGAACAGATACGCAGTATTTT. This gives the protein CASRPGTSGRTDTQYF.

The chain joins TRBV19 to TRBJ2-3; possibly TRBD1 for D (6 bases). This CDR3 region has 16 residues. Germline V lookup: CDR1 LNHDA, CDR2 SQIVND (reference sequence). Trimming removed 5 bases at V and 1 base at J, with 16 bases between. The CDR3 nucleotides are TGTGCCAGTAGTCCCACAGGGTCCCTCGGCACAGATACGCAGTATTTT. It codes for CASSPTGSLGTDTQYF.

This clone has a single count. V usage is TRBV7-9 and J usage is TRBJ1-6; D is possibly TRBD1 (5 bases). Between the trimmed V and J ends, which lost 4 bases and 2 bases, there was a span of 18 bases. This CDR3 is 18 amino acids long. Germline CDR1 and CDR2: SEHNR and FQNEAQ (reference sequence). CDR3 sequence reads: CASSSPTEGSPYNSPLHF. The CDR3 DNA reads as TGTGCCAGCAGCTCGCCGACAGAAGGGTCCCCCTATAATTCACCCCTCCACTTT.

About this clone itself: Other nucleotide sequences from this sample produce the same CDR3. V usage is TRBV27 and J usage is TRBJ2-3; 7 nucleotides line up with TRBD1. The J segment lost 1 base and the V segment lost 6 bases, leaving 4 bases of the junction unmatched. Per the germline V gene, CDR1 is MNHEY and CDR2 is SMNVEV (reference sequence). The CDR3 is 14 amino acids. The CDR3 reads CASSRDRGTDTQYF. CDR3 nucleotide sequence: TGTGCCAGCAGCCGGGACAGAGGCACAGATACGCAGTATTTT.

This chain uses TRBV27 with TRBJ1-2, with D possibly being TRBD1 (5 bases). V lost 5 bases, J lost 7 bases, and 23 bases lay in between. The length of the CDR3 is 16 residues. The germline V gene encodes CDR1 MNHEY and CDR2 SMNVEV (reference sequence). The CDR3 here is CASSGGRRGYNAGYTF. The CDR3 nucleotides are TGTGCCAGCAGTGGAGGAAGGCGGGGGTATAATGCTGGCTACACCTTC.

V gene TRBV5-1 combines with J gene TRBJ1-2, with TRBD1 as a possible D gene (5 bases). The CDR3 is 12 residues long. V lost 4 bases and J 5 bases, leaving 9 bases between the germline ends. Germline-derived CDR1 and CDR2 are SGHRS and YFSETQ. CDR3 in amino acids: CASSAGLYGYTF. Written as DNA, the CDR3 is TGCGCCAGCAGCGCAGGGCTATATGGCTACACCTTC.

The chain joins TRBV7-8 to TRBJ2-1; the D gene is possibly TRBD1 (5 bases). V shed 1 base and J shed 0 bases, with 16 bases lying between them. This CDR3 contains 18 residues. Germline V gives CDR1 SGHVS, CDR2 FQNEAQ. The CDR3: CASSLGGPATSSYNEQFF. CDR3 bases: TGTGCCAGCAGCTTAGGGGGCCCAGCGACCAGCTCCTACAATGAGCAGTTCTTC.

The V call is TRBV5-1, the J call TRBJ1-2, with a tentative D call TRBD1 (6 bases). Germline V gives CDR1 SGHRS, CDR2 YFSETQ. The CDR3 totals 18 residues. Between the trimmed V and J ends, which lost 3 bases and 3 bases, there was a span of 24 bases. CDR3 sequence reads: CASSSLTVGQPMYYGYTF. Here the CDR3 DNA reads TGCGCCAGCAGCTCCTTGACAGTAGGACAGCCTATGTACTATGGCTACACCTTC.

The chain employs TRBV24-1 and TRBJ1-2; 8 bases align to TRBD1. J was trimmed by 4 bases and V by 5 bases; bases with no gene match: 14. The CDR3 sequence is 17 residues long. Germline CDR1 and CDR2: KGHDR and SFDVKD. As DNA, the CDR3 is TGTGCCACCAGTGCCGTGGGAACAGGGGGAAACGTCTATGGCTACACCTTC. Protein product: CATSAVGTGGNVYGYTF.

J is TRBJ2-5 and V is TRBV4-2; tentatively, D is TRBD2 (6 bases). Germline V lookup: CDR1 LGHNA, CDR2 YNFKEQ. Trimming took off 4 bases at V and 2 bases at J, with 11 bases between the two ends. This CDR3 region has 14 residues. The CDR3 reads CASSRGTLQETQYF. CDR3 coding DNA: TGTGCCAGCAGCCGCGGGACTCTACAAGAGACCCAGTACTTC.

CDR3 sequence reads: CSVEDGATTSYEQYF. Here the CDR3 DNA reads TGCAGCGTTGAAGATGGGGCGACAACCTCCTACGAGCAGTACTTC. The chain couples TRBV29-1 to TRBJ2-7; possibly TRBD1 for D (5 bases). Germline V gene data show CDR1 as SQVTM and CDR2 as ANQGSEA. V was pared by 0 bases and J by 0 bases, with 12 bases between. The CDR3 contains 15 residues.

J is TRBJ2-1 and V is TRBV29-1; D remains ambiguous. Trimming cost V 6 bases and J 2 bases, with 8 bases left between them. In germline, CDR1 is SQVTM, CDR2 ANQGSEA. The CDR3 runs 12 residues. In DNA, the CDR3 is TGCAGCGTCCGTGTAGCCTACAATGAGCAGTTCTTC. Its protein is CSVRVAYNEQFF.

J is TRBJ2-1 and V is TRBV18, with D possibly being TRBD1 (6 bases). Trimming left V 2 bases short and J 8 bases short, with 16 bases between. Per the germline V gene, CDR1 is KGHSH and CDR2 is LQKENI. CDR3 length equals 15 residues. This chain's CDR3 is CASSPRTGQLDEQFF. The DNA of the CDR3 is TGTGCCAGCTCACCAAGAACAGGGCAGTTGGATGAGCAGTTCTTC.

This clone was detected only a few times. This chain links TRBV10-3 with TRBJ1-3; D possibly corresponds to TRBD1 (6 bases). The CDR3 loop spans 14 amino acids. Germline-derived CDR1 and CDR2 are ENHRY and SYGVKD. V was shortened by 8 bases and J by 2 bases, with 13 bases between the two germline ends. The CDR3 is CAIGPGVAGNTIYF. The CDR3 DNA is TGTGCCATCGGACCAGGGGTGGCTGGAAACACCATATATTTT.

The chain is built from TRBV24-1 and TRBJ2-1, with 7 positions matching TRBD2. V dropped 1 base and J dropped 7; count of bases not matched to a gene: 6. The length of the CDR3 is 15 residues. In germline, CDR1 is KGHDR, CDR2 SFDVKD. The CDR3 DNA follows: TGTGCCACCAGTGATTTCGCGGGAGCCCGGAATGAGCAGTTCTTC. Protein sequence: CATSDFAGARNEQFF.